These T cell receptor beta chains were read from a single sample in a study of healthy donors' naive CD4 and CD8 T cells. MiXCR, run by TCRdb on the reads, gives a single entry per CDR3 protein. Of approximately 200,000 distinct CDR3 sequences listed, about 76% are singletons. The sequencing input was naive CD4+ and CD8+ T cells sorted from blood, pooled from several donors. The receptor set was obtained from a pool of human donors in good health; the sample pools cells from several healthy donors. Both conserved end residues are part of each CDR3. D genes are given only for firm matches. Size is omitted from some rows. Given values are once, few, many or a class for expanded clones.

clone size,V gene,J gene,D gene,CDR3 protein,CDR3 DNA
few,TRBV29-1,TRBJ2-7,TRBD1,CSHGTGIHEQYF,TGCAGCCACGGGACAGGGATCCACGAGCAGTACTTC
few,TRBV29-1,TRBJ2-5,NA,CSVPLLTEETQYF,TGCAGCGTCCCCCTACTGACAGAAGAGACCCAGTACTTC
NA,TRBV5-6,TRBJ1-2,TRBD1,CASSSKDRTNYGYTF,TGTGCCAGCAGCTCCAAGGACAGGACTAACTATGGCTACACCTTC
few,TRBV29-1,TRBJ2-7,NA,CSVEGGMGSTRTHEQYF,TGCAGCGTTGAAGGGGGGATGGGATCCACACGGACGCACGAGCAGTACTTC
NA,TRBV4-1,TRBJ1-5,TRBD1,CASSLTFRQGTAQPQHF,TGCGCCAGCAGCCTTACCTTTCGACAAGGGACAGCCCAGCCCCAGCATTTT
NA,TRBV29-1,TRBJ1-1,NA,CSVEGWQLEAFF,TGCAGCGTCGAAGGGTGGCAACTTGAAGCTTTCTTT
NA,TRBV29-1,TRBJ2-7,TRBD2,CSVDLAGGHEQYF,TGCAGCGTTGATCTGGCGGGGGGTCACGAGCAGTACTTC
once,TRBV11-2,TRBJ1-5,NA,CASSLDPRTLGLKPQHF,TGTGCCAGCAGCCTAGATCCAAGGACACTCGGTTTGAAGCCCCAGCATTTT
NA,TRBV5-5,TRBJ2-3,TRBD1,CASSARDRGRTQYF,TGTGCCAGCAGCGCCCGGGACAGGGGTCGGACGCAGTATTTT
once,TRBV6-5,TRBJ2-4,TRBD1,CASSYTGTGGPRNIQYF,TGTGCCAGCAGTTACACCGGGACAGGGGGCCCGAGGAACATTCAGTACTTC
NA,TRBV6-5,TRBJ2-5,NA,CASMPTTQQGTQYF,TGTGCCAGCATGCCCACGACCCAGCAGGGGACCCAGTACTTC
few,TRBV5-5,TRBJ2-2,NA,CASSLEFGGTGELFF,TGTGCCAGCAGCTTGGAGTTTGGCGGCACCGGGGAGCTGTTTTTT